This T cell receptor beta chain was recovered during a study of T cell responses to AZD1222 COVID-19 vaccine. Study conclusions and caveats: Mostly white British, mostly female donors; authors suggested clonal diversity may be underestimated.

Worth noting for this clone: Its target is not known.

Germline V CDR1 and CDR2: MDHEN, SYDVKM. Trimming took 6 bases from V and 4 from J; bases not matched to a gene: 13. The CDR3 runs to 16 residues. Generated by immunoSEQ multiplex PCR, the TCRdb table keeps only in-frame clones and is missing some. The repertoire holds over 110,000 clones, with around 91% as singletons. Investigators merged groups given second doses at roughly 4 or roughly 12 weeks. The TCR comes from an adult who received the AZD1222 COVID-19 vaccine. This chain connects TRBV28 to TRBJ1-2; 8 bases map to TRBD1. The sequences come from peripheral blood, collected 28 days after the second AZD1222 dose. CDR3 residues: CASSLLYGTGTYGYTF. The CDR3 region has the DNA TGTGCCAGCAGCCTGTTATACGGGACAGGAACCTATGGCTACACCTTC.